The 32 T cell receptor beta chains below all came from one sample that was sequenced in a study of CD8 T cells in ankylosing spondylitis. TCRdb reprocessed the 5' RACE reads with MiXCR, giving one entry per CDR3 protein. In the table there are more than 150,000 distinct CDR3 sequences, roughly 13% of which are singletons. Sequenced sample: blood, either unsorted or a sorted T cell fraction (not recorded which). Receptors were obtained from a female donor with ankylosing spondylitis or in good health (not recorded which).

This clonotype was seen more than once but under ten times. The chain recombines TRBV29-1 with TRBJ2-1; 9 bases are shared with TRBD2. V lost 5 bases and J lost 2; bases outside the gene matches: 4. CDR1 and CDR2 from the germline V gene are SQVTM and ANQGSEA. The CDR3 loop spans 14 amino acids. As DNA, the CDR3 is TGCAGCGTTAAAGCTAGCGGGACCTACAATGAGCAGTTCTTC. This codes for CSVKASGTYNEQFF.

This rearrangement joins TRBV2 to TRBJ1-1; D gene unclear. The CDR3 contains 13 residues. Per the germline V gene, CDR1 is SNHLY and CDR2 is FYNNEI. Trimming cost V 7 bases and J 3 bases, with 12 bases left between them. CDR3 nucleotides: TGTGCCAGCAATGGCCAGGAGGACACTGAAGCTTTCTTT. Its protein product is CASNGQEDTEAFF.

This clonotype was seen only a few times. The chain recombines TRBV7-2 with TRBJ1-2; D unresolved. V lost 4 bases to trimming and J lost 0 bases, with 3 bases between them. From germline, CDR1 is SGHTA and CDR2 FQGNSA. The CDR3 is 12 residues long. The CDR3 loop is CASSSSNYGYTF. CDR3 nucleotide sequence: TGTGCCAGCAGCTCCTCTAACTATGGCTACACCTTC.

This clonotype was picked up a small number of times. The germline gene is not matched at one end of the junction; a read error may be the cause. V and J are TRBV20-1 and TRBJ2-1, with 9 bases lining up with TRBD2. The CDR3 is 16 residues long. Germline CDR1 and CDR2: DFQATT and SNEGSKA (reference sequence). The DNA for the CDR3 is TGCAGTGCTGGAGATCTAAGCGGGAGGTCCCACAATGAGCAGTTCTTC. Encoded protein: CSAGDLSGRSHNEQFF.

About this clonotype itself: Given a much more abundant clone one base away, this may be a read error. The genes are TRBV6-5 and TRBJ2-7, with 9 bases lining up with TRBD2. Per germline, CDR1 MNHEY and CDR2 SVGAGI. The CDR3 has 15 residues. The CDR3 DNA reads as TGTACCAGCAGTTACATAGCGGGAGCATCCTACGAGCAGTACTTC. It encodes CTSSYIAGASYEQYF.

This clonotype has a count of ten or more. V and J are TRBV27 and TRBJ2-7; 8 bases fit TRBD2. Losses at the gene ends were 1 base for V and 5 bases for J; bases not matched to a gene: 1. The CDR3 totals 13 residues. CDR1 and CDR2 (germline): MNHEY, SMNVEV (reference sequence). CDR3 DNA: TGTGCCAGCAGTTTATGGCGGGAGGACGAGCAGTACTTC. Protein product: CASSLWREDEQYF.

This clonotype showed up just a few times. The chain has TRBV5-1 and TRBJ1-2; 9 nucleotides agree with TRBD1. This CDR3 contains 17 residues. Germline V gene lookup returns CDR1 SGHRS and CDR2 YFSETQ. Trimming cost V 2 bases and J 1 base; bases outside gene matches: 9. The DNA for the CDR3 is TGCGCCAGCAGCTTTAACCCCGGGACAGGGCTTAACTATGGCTACACCTTC. Residues: CASSFNPGTGLNYGYTF. Drawing the rest from reference TRBV5-1 and TRBJ1-2, the complete variable domain is KAGVTQTPRYLIKTRGQQVTLSCSPISGHRSVSWYQQTPGQGLQFLFEYFSETQRNKGNFPGRFSGRQFSNSRSEMNVSTLELGDSALYLCASSFNPGTGLNYGYTFGSGTRLTVV.

This clonotype was seen ten or more times. The chain joins TRBV6-5 to TRBJ2-1; D not resolved. The CDR3 is 11 residues long. V dropped 2 bases and J dropped 10 bases, with 6 bases sitting between them. Germline values: CDR1 MNHEY, CDR2 SVGAGI. In DNA form, the CDR3 reads TGTGCCAGCAGTTACGGGTGGGAGCAGTTCTTC. Protein product: CASSYGWEQFF.

This clonotype showed up just a few times. The J gene is TRBJ2-7, the V gene TRBV18; D gene ambiguous. Trimming removed 6 bases at V and 5 bases at J, with 17 bases between. The CDR3 spans 14 residues. Per germline, CDR1 KGHSH and CDR2 LQKENI. DNA for the CDR3: TGTGCCAGCTCGGGGATACCCCTTTCCGACGAGCAGTACTTC. Translation: CASSGIPLSDEQYF. The full variable domain, with the rest looked up from reference TRBV18 and TRBJ2-7, is NAGVMQNPRHLVRRRGQEARLRCSPMKGHSHVYWYRQLPEEGLKFMVYLQKENIIDESGMPKERFSAEFPKEGPSILRIQQVVRGDSAAYFCASSGIPLSDEQYFGPGTRLTVT.

This clonotype was seen ten or more times. V is TRBV5-6 and J is TRBJ2-7; 7 nucleotides align to TRBD2. Germline loops: CDR1 SGHDT, CDR2 YYEEEE. CDR3 length: 12 amino acids. Trimming took 4 bases from V and 6 from J; bases not matched to a gene: 4. CDR3 amino acids: CASSPGTTEQYF. CDR3 bases: TGTGCCAGCAGCCCAGGGACTACCGAGCAGTACTTC.

As for this clonotype: Since a much larger clone is just one base distant, this may be a read error. The chain couples TRBV30 to TRBJ2-1, with a tentative D call TRBD2 (6 bases). Per the germline V gene, CDR1 is GTSNPN and CDR2 is SVGIG (reference sequence). The CDR3 totals 13 residues. Trimming left V 1 base short and J 8 bases short, with 12 bases between. The CDR3 loop reads CAWSASSDHEQFF. CDR3 DNA sequence: TGTGCCTGGAGTGCGTCTAGCGACCATGAGCAGTTCTTC. The full variable domain, its missing parts supplied by reference TRBV30 and TRBJ2-1, is SQTIHQWPATLVQPVGSPLSLECTVEGTSNPNLYWYRQAAGRGLQLLFYSVGIGQISSEVPQNLSASRPQDRQFILSSKKLLLSDSGFYLCAWSASSDHEQFFGPGTRLTVL.

This clonotype has a handful of counts. The chain employs TRBV6-5 and TRBJ1-3; no clear D. The length of the CDR3 is 16 residues. In germline, CDR1 is MNHEY, CDR2 SVGAGI. Trimming shortened V by 0 bases and J by 0 bases, and 9 bases separated the two germline ends. Here the CDR3 DNA reads TGTGCCAGCAGTTACTCGTGGCAGACCTCTGGAAACACCATATATTTT. Translated: CASSYSWQTSGNTIYF.

In regard to this clonotype: Since a much larger clone is just one base distant, this may be a read error. The rearrangement joins TRBV15 to TRBJ2-2; D is perhaps TRBD2 (6 bases). The germline CDR1 and CDR2 sequences are LNHNV and YYDKDF (reference sequence). This CDR3 is 13 amino acids long. The CDR3 DNA reads TGTGTCACCAGCGGGTCCTTTGCCAGGGAGCTGTTTTTT. Protein sequence: CVTSGSFARELFF.

This clonotype was picked up many times. A read error may account for a junction end that differs from germline. This sequence joins TRBV15 and TRBJ1-1, with D perhaps TRBD1 (5 bases). The CDR3 runs to 10 residues. Per the germline V gene, CDR1 is LNHNV and CDR2 is YYDKDF (reference sequence). The CDR3 is CAPRDTEAFF. The CDR3 bases are TGTGCCCCCAGGGACACTGAAGCTTTCTTT.

This clonotype has a count of ten or more. The rearrangement joins TRBV20-1 to TRBJ1-1; D is perhaps TRBD1 (6 bases). Between the trimmed V and J ends, which lost 6 bases and 1 base, there was a span of 9 bases. Germline CDR1 DFQATT, CDR2 SNEGSKA (reference sequence). This CDR3 has 12 residues. DNA for the CDR3: TGCAGTGCAGGACAGCCGAACACTGAAGCTTTCTTT. Translation gives CSAGQPNTEAFF.

The sample holds many counts of this clonotype. The chain is built from TRBV7-2 and TRBJ2-7; TRBD2 agrees at 8 bases. The CDR3 covers 15 residues. Germline V gives CDR1 SGHTA, CDR2 FQGNSA. V lost 2 bases to trimming and J lost 7 bases; unmatched junction nucleotides: 10. In DNA form, the CDR3 reads TGTGCCAGCAGCTTAACAAGCGGGAGTAGAGTAGAGCAGTACTTC. As protein: CASSLTSGSRVEQYF.

Ten or more counts support this clonotype. The gene calls are TRBV29-1 and TRBJ1-1; possibly TRBD1 for D (5 bases). Per the germline V gene, CDR1 is SQVTM and CDR2 is ANQGSEA. V was trimmed by 4 bases and J by 4 bases, leaving 10 bases between them. CDR3 length: 12 amino acids. This chain's CDR3 is CSVGERGTEAFF. For the CDR3, the DNA is TGCAGCGTTGGGGAGAGGGGCACTGAAGCTTTCTTT.

Many counts were recorded for this clonotype. V and J are TRBV9 and TRBJ1-3, with D tentatively TRBD1 (6 bases). Germline V gene sequence: CDR1 SGDLS, CDR2 YYNGEE. There are 14 residues in the CDR3. V shed 8 bases and J shed 4 bases, with 16 bases lying between them. CDR3 nucleotide sequence: TGTGCCAGTACCTCCGGGACAACCGGAAACACCATATATTTT. Its protein product is CASTSGTTGNTIYF.

V gene TRBV5-5 combines with J gene TRBJ1-1; no firm D call. The CDR3 covers 13 residues. Trimming cost V 1 base and J 5 bases, with 9 bases left between them. Germline V CDR1 and CDR2: SGHKS, YYEKEE (reference sequence). The CDR3 sequence: CASSLRFRTEAFF. For the CDR3, the DNA is TGTGCCAGCAGCTTGCGTTTTAGGACTGAAGCTTTCTTT. The whole variable domain, filled in from reference TRBV5-5 and TRBJ1-1, reads DAGVTQSPTHLIKTRGQQVTLRCSPISGHKSVSWYQQVLGQGPQFIFQYYEKEERGRGNFPDRFSARQFPNYSSELNVNALLLGDSALYLCASSLRFRTEAFFGQGTRLTVV.

At least ten counts were recorded for this clonotype. The V gene is TRBV6-1, the J gene TRBJ1-5, with D possibly TRBD1 on 6 matching bases. V shed 3 bases and J shed 3 bases, with 12 bases lying between them. In germline, CDR1 is MNHNS, CDR2 SASEGT. The CDR3 is 15 residues long. The CDR3 DNA is TGTGCCAGCAGTGATAGGTCGGGGGCCAATCAGCCCCAGCATTTT. It yields the protein CASSDRSGANQPQHF.

The table lists this clonotype with many counts. This chain uses TRBV6-6 with TRBJ2-7; D is perhaps TRBD2 (6 bases). The V gene's germline CDR1 is MNHNY and CDR2 SVGAGI (reference sequence). Trimming shortened V by 9 bases and J by 3 bases, and 12 bases separated the two germline ends. The CDR3 has 12 residues. The CDR3, as DNA: TGTGCCAGTCGGGACTGGGGCTACGAGCAGTACTTC. Residues: CASRDWGYEQYF.

About this clonotype itself: This may stem from a read error, because a much larger clone lies one nucleotide away. The chain recombines TRBV5-1 with TRBJ2-3; D ambiguous. Germline CDR1 and CDR2: SGHRS and YFSETQ. The CDR3 runs to 14 residues. Trimming cost V 7 bases and J 1 base, with 13 bases left between them. The DNA for the CDR3 is TGCGCCAGCGCCGAGATGGCGGGCACAGATACGCAGTATTTT. Residues: CASAEMAGTDTQYF.

This clonotype was seen ten or more times. This chain connects TRBV27 to TRBJ1-2, with a possible D match to TRBD1 (6 bases). Per germline, CDR1 MNHEY and CDR2 SMNVEV (reference sequence). V gave up 8 bases and J gave up 3 bases, with 16 bases separating them. The CDR3 length is 14 residues. The CDR3 protein is CASALRGGYYGYTF. In nucleotides, the CDR3 is TGTGCCAGCGCCTTGAGGGGGGGTTACTATGGCTACACCTTC.

The V gene is TRBV12-3 or TRBV12-4, the J gene TRBJ1-1; D is possibly TRBD1 (5 bases). CDR3 size: 14 residues. Trimming shortened V by 6 bases and J by 4 bases, and 15 bases separated the two germline ends. This chain's CDR3 is CASSPREQGTEAFF. The CDR3 DNA sequence: TGTGCCAGCAGCCCCAGGGAGCAGGGCACTGAAGCTTTCTTT.

V is TRBV19 and J is TRBJ1-5; 7 bases agree with TRBD1. The V gene end was trimmed by 5 bases and the J gene end by 4 bases; junction bases not matched to a gene: 8. Germline V CDR1 and CDR2: LNHDA, SQIVND (reference sequence). The CDR3 totals 15 residues. CDR3 protein: CASSAIQGRNQPQHF. As DNA, the CDR3 is TGTGCCAGTAGTGCCATACAGGGGAGGAATCAGCCCCAGCATTTT.

The chain employs TRBV18 and TRBJ1-1; 9 bases agree with TRBD1. The CDR3 spans 16 residues. Trimming cost V 3 bases and J 4 bases; bases outside gene matches: 9. CDR1 and CDR2 from the germline V gene are KGHSH and LQKENI. CDR3 sequence reads: CASSPSKQGASTEAFF. The DNA of the CDR3 is TGTGCCAGCTCACCTAGCAAACAGGGGGCTTCCACTGAAGCTTTCTTT.

This clonotype was recorded at least ten times. This sequence joins TRBV7-9 and TRBJ2-1, with 8 bases aligning to TRBD2. Germline V gene data show CDR1 as SEHNR and CDR2 as FQNEAQ (reference sequence). The length of the CDR3 is 14 residues. V gave up 5 bases and J gave up 7 bases; unmatched junction bases: 7. In DNA form, the CDR3 reads TGTGCCAGCAGCCAAGCCGGGACTAGAAATGAGCAGTTCTTC. As protein: CASSQAGTRNEQFF.

This clonotype was detected many times. The rearrangement joins TRBV4-3 to TRBJ2-7; 9 nucleotides agree with TRBD1. The germline V gene encodes CDR1 LGHNA and CDR2 YSLEER. The CDR3 is 13 residues long. Trimming at V came to 4 bases and at J to 3 bases, leaving 1 base not matched to a gene. The CDR3 loop reads CASSRGQGYEQYF. Written as DNA, the CDR3 is TGCGCCAGCAGCCGGGGACAGGGCTACGAGCAGTACTTC.

In its sample, this clonotype was seen many times. V is TRBV5-1 and J is TRBJ2-7; 7 bases match TRBD2. Per germline, CDR1 SGHRS and CDR2 YFSETQ. The CDR3 loop spans 13 amino acids. Trimming at V came to 1 base and at J to 2 bases, leaving 0 bases not matched to a gene. The CDR3 DNA reads as TGCGCCAGCAGCTTGCGGGAGGCCTACGAGCAGTACTTC. This encodes CASSLREAYEQYF.

The chain couples TRBV11-1 to TRBJ2-1; TRBD2 aligns across 8 bases. This CDR3 is 18 amino acids long. The germline CDR1 and CDR2 sequences are SGHAT and FQDESV (reference sequence). Trimming took 2 bases from V and 9 from J; bases not matched to a gene: 18. The CDR3 sequence is CASSLKIRVAGIKAEQFF. Written as DNA, the CDR3 is TGTGCCAGCAGCTTAAAAATCCGAGTAGCGGGAATCAAAGCTGAGCAGTTCTTC.

A note on this clonotype: Given a much more abundant clone one base away, this may be a read error. The chain combines TRBV15 with TRBJ2-4, with 11 bases that match TRBD2. This CDR3 region has 19 residues. CDR1 is LNHNV, CDR2 YYDKDF, per germline (reference sequence). CDR3 protein: CAASISLAGGDLAKNIQYF. In DNA, the CDR3 is TGTGCCGCCAGCATCAGCCTAGCGGGGGGAGATTTAGCCAAAAACATTCAGTACTTC.

This clonotype was seen many times. J is TRBJ2-3 and V is TRBV5-1, with D hard to call. The germline gives CDR1 SGHRS, CDR2 YFSETQ. The CDR3 consists of 14 residues. Trimming removed 3 bases at V and 2 bases at J, with 10 bases between. CDR3 sequence (DNA): TGCGCCAGCAGCTCCTCGACTCCCACAGATACGCAGTATTTT. This sequence encodes CASSSSTPTDTQYF.